This T cell receptor beta chain was sequenced in a study of cytotoxic CD8 clonotypes in ibrutinib-treated CLL (dated by TCRdb to 2020 to 2022). Background on the whole study: The cohort included about 15 treatment-naive and 11 to 12 relapsed/refractory patients; around 18 were IGHV unmutated. Response samples were taken after a median of approximately a year on treatment, ranging from 6 to 36 months. An average of 255,043 productive templates and 94,082 productive rearrangements was obtained per sample. Partial responses were observed in about 25 patients and complete responses in 2; after a median follow-up of around 68 months, remission was maintained in 14 patients and progression was observed in 12. Of the approximately 86 people in the trial, some 28 had longitudinal samples available. Cryopreserved peripheral blood mononuclear cells were collected at three points: before therapy, at response, and at either sustained remission or disease progression.

This clone was detected only once. Its antigen remains undetermined. It has no much larger one-base neighbor in the sample; base qualities were not kept. Roughly 1.9 micrograms of genomic DNA were extracted from cryopreserved PBMCs for TCR beta library preparation. High-throughput TCR beta sequencing was performed on longitudinal blood samples from CLL patients receiving ibrutinib monotherapy. The patients were enrolled in a single-center, open-label phase 2 trial of ibrutinib monotherapy. The goal of deep resolution MiSeq sequencing was a depth between 1 in 1 million and 1 in 200,000 T cells, and coverage averaged 10x per clonotype. The immunoSEQ hsTCRB Kit was used to generate the TCR beta libraries. Per the source publication's procedure: The data were analyzed with ImmunoSEQ Analyzer and ImmunoSEQ Data Assistant, and V, D and J gene assignments followed IMGT definitions. Clonality, which ranges from 0 to 1, was calculated by subtracting the normalized Shannon entropy of productive rearrangement frequencies from one. Only overrepresented clonotypes making up at least 0.05% of the repertoire of each patient were included in the public clonotype analysis. About twelve repertoires from age-matched healthy donors, obtained from immuneACCESS, served as clonality controls. Held by TCRdb, this immuneACCESS table contains in-frame sequences only and omits some clones. Under half of the omission traces to an unresolved V gene where checked; the cause of the rest is unknown. Clone size and the V and J calls come from that table; the DNA yielded D and trimming. Counted in this sample were 300,000 to 350,000 clones; about 80% of them appeared once. The ten largest clones capture about 6.7% of the sample.

From cysteine to phenylalanine, the CDR3 is 14 amino acids long. Kept here is only the CDR3 DNA, which spans 42 bases and is read in frame from base 1. Reading the germline V gene gives CDR1 SGHTA and CDR2 FQGNSA. The germline V and J ends show losses of 5 bases and 3 bases respectively, and no gene match explains 7 bases of the junction. Results the study describes overall, beyond this receptor: At ibrutinib response clonality went up, during sustained remission it held steady, and at progression it dropped back toward baseline. Baseline clonality was found to be higher than that of age-matched healthy donors and was strongly correlated with circulating CD8+ T-cell counts. Sustained-remission and progressing patients did not have matched sampling times, and lymph node repertoires were not examined. Public clonotypes were rare and either shrank or stayed stable during treatment, and the rise in clonality at ibrutinib response reflected expansion of private clonotypes.

Here the chain combines TRBV7-2 and TRBJ2-7, with TRBD1 identical over 7 junction bases. The sample in question was PBMCs, obtained before ibrutinib treatment. The TCR originated in a human donor with chronic lymphocytic leukemia. The CDR3 region reads CASSLRDRSYEQYF. The DNA reads TGTGCCAGCAGCCTCCGGGACAGAAGCTACGAGCAGTACTTC. Supplemented by the reference TRBV7-2 and TRBJ2-7 proteins around the CDR3, the complete variable domain is GAGVSQSPSNKVTEKGKDVELRCDPISGHTALYWYRQSLGQGLEFLIYFQGNSAPDKSGLPSDRFSAERTGGSVSTLTIQRTQQEDSAVYLCASSLRDRSYEQYFGPGTRLTVT.